A selection of T cell receptor beta chains follows, all from one sample in a study of T cells in tumors after PD-1 blockade. Generated by immunoSEQ multiplex PCR, the TCRdb table keeps only in-frame clones and is missing some. Among under 75,000 clones, around 74% were seen once, and the ten largest hold about 4.8%. The sample here was PBMCs, taken after anti-PD-1 treatment. These receptor sequences come from a human donor with basal cell carcinoma. Each CDR3 is given with its conserved first and last residue. The order of the fields is clone size, V gene, J gene, CDR3 protein. A clone size is listed for some rows: how often the clone was seen (once, few, many), or a class if it is expanded.

size: NA; V: TRBV3-1/TRBV3-2; J: TRBJ1-6; CDR3: CASCGAGNSPLHF
size: NA; V: TRBV6-5; J: TRBJ2-2; CDR3: CASSPRDTGELFF
size: NA; V: TRBV24-1; J: TRBJ2-2; CDR3: CATSDFPSGELFF
size: NA; V: TRBV10-1; J: TRBJ2-3; CDR3: CASSGIPGVGFTDTQYF
size: NA; V: TRBV4-1; J: TRBJ1-1; CDR3: CASSQSTDRTLRAFF
size: NA; V: TRBV6-2/TRBV6-3; J: TRBJ2-3; CDR3: CASSYGQLKTDTQYF
size: few; V: TRBV29-1; J: TRBJ2-7; CDR3: CSVEGTGAFGEQYF
size: NA; V: TRBV13; J: TRBJ2-1; CDR3: CASSLASGGVNEQFF
size: NA; V: TRBV4-1; J: TRBJ1-3; CDR3: CASSLVDRAGNTIYF
size: NA; V: TRBV2; J: TRBJ2-3; CDR3: CASSDRGQRNTDTQYF
size: few; V: TRBV6-6; J: TRBJ2-1; CDR3: CASSHRGLAGGIDYNEQFF
size: NA; V: TRBV10-3; J: TRBJ2-1; CDR3: CAISDASGGYNEQFF
size: NA; V: TRBV2; J: TRBJ1-1; CDR3: CASRRGFNTEAFF
size: few; V: TRBV28; J: TRBJ1-5; CDR3: CASSPGTGGLNQPQHF
size: NA; V: TRBV6-5; J: TRBJ1-4; CDR3: CASGRGEKLFF
size: NA; V: TRBV4-1; J: TRBJ2-2; CDR3: CASSQVGQGAGELFF
size: NA; V: TRBV14; J: TRBJ1-1; CDR3: CASSRIVGVSDTEAFF
size: NA; V: TRBV7-2; J: TRBJ1-5; CDR3: CASRLQGNQPQHF
size: NA; V: TRBV19; J: TRBJ1-3; CDR3: CASSIAGTGNTIYF
size: NA; V: TRBV19; J: TRBJ1-5; CDR3: CASRADKYSNQPQHF
size: NA; V: TRBV2; J: TRBJ1-2; CDR3: CASSSGENYGYTF
size: NA; V: TRBV7-2; J: TRBJ1-5; CDR3: CASSLGGGNNQPQHF
size: NA; V: TRBV5-4; J: TRBJ1-2; CDR3: CASSVGQGHYGYTF
size: few; V: TRBV2; J: TRBJ2-7; CDR3: CASSENEGPYEQYF
size: NA; V: TRBV9; J: TRBJ2-5; CDR3: CASSPRIRDLLPTQYF
size: few; V: TRBV30; J: TRBJ1-4; CDR3: CAWNDPLTARNEKLFF
size: few; V: TRBV4-1; J: TRBJ1-3; CDR3: CASSQGRMNTIYF
size: NA; V: TRBV5-1; J: TRBJ2-1; CDR3: CASSLEGDQERNEQFF
size: once; V: TRBV7-9; J: TRBJ1-6; CDR3: CASSLADRSSPLHF
size: NA; V: TRBV10-3; J: TRBJ2-2; CDR3: CAISENRDTNTGELFF
size: NA; V: TRBV19; J: TRBJ2-1; CDR3: CASSRGGNSYNEQFF
size: NA; V: TRBV7-8; J: TRBJ1-4; CDR3: CASRLRAGRVEKLFF
size: NA; V: TRBV28; J: TRBJ2-3; CDR3: CATEGGSTDTQYF
size: NA; V: TRBV30; J: TRBJ2-2; CDR3: CAWSFAGELFF